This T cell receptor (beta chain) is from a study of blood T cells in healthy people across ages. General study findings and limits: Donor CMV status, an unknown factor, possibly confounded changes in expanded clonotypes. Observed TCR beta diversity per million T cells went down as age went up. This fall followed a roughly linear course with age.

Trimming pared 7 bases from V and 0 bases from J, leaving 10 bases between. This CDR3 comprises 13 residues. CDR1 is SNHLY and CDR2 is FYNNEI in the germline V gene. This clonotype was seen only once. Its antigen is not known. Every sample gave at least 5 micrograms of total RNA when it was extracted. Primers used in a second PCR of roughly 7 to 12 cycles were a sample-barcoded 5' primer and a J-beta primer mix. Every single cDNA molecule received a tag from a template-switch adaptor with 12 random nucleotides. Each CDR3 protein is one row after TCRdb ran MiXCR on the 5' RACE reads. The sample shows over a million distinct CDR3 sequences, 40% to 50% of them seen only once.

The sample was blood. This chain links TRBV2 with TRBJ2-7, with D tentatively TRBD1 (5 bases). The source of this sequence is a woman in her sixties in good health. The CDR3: CASMQGSSYEQYF. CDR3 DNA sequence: TGTGCCAGCATGCAGGGTAGCTCCTACGAGCAGTACTTC.